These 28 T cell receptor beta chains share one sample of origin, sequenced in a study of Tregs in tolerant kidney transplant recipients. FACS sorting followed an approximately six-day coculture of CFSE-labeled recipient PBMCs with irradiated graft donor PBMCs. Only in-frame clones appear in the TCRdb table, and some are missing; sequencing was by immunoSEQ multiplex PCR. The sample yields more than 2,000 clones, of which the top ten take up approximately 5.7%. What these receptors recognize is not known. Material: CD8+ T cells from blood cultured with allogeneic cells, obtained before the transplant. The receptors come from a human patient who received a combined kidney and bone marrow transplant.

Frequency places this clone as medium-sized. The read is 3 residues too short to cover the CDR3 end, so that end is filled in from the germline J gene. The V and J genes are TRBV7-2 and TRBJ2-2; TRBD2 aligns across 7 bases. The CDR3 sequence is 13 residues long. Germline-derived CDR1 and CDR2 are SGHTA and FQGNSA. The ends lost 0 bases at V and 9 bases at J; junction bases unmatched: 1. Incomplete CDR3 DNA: TGTGCCAGCAGCTTAGCGGGACTACGGGAG. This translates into CASSLAGLRE. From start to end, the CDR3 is CASSLAGLRELFF.

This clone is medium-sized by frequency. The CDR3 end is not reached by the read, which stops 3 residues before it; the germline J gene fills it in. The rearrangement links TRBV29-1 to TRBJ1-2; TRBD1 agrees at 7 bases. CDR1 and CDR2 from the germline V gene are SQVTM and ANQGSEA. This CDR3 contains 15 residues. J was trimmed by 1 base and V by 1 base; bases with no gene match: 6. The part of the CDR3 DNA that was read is TGCAGCGTTGAAGGGACAGGAACCTATAACTATGGC. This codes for CSVEGTGTYNYG. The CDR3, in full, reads CSVEGTGTYNYGYTF.

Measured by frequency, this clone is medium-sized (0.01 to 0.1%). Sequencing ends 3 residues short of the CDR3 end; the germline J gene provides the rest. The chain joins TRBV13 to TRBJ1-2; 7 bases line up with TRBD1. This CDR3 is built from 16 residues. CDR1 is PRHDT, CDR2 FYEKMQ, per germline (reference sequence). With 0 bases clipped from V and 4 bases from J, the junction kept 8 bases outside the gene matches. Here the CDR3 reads CASSLGGTAGIYGYTF. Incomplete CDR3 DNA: TGTGCCAGCAGCTTAGGGGGGACAGCCGGGATCTATGGC. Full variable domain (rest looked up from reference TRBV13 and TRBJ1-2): AAGVIQSPRHLIKEKRETATLKCYPIPRHDTVYWYQQGPGQDPQFLISFYEKMQSDKGSIPDRFSAQQFSDYHSELNMSSLELGDSALYFCASSLGGTAGIYGYTFGSGTRLTVV.

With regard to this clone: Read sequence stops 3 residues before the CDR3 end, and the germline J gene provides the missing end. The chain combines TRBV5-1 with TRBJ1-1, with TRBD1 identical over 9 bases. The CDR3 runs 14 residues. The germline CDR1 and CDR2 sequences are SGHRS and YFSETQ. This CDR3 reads CASSFGQGIPEAFF. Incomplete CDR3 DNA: TGCGCCAGCAGCTTTGGACAGGGGATTCCCGAA.

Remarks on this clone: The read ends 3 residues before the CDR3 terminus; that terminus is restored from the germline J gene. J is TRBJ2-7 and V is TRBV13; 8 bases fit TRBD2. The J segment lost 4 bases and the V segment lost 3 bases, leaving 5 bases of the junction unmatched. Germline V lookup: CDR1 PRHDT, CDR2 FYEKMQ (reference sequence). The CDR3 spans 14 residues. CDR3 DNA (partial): TGTGCCAGCAGCTTGCGGGGGGCCATGTACGAG. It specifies CASSLRGAMYE. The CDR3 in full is CASSLRGAMYEQYF.

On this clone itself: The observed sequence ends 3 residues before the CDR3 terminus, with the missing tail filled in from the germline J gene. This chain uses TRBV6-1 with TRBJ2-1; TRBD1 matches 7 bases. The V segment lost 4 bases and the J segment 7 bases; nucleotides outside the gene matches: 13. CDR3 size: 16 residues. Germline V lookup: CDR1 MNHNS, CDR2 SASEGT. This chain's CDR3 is CASSGMGLTGENEQFF. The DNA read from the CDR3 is TGTGCCAGCAGTGGGATGGGCCTCACAGGGGAAAATGAG.

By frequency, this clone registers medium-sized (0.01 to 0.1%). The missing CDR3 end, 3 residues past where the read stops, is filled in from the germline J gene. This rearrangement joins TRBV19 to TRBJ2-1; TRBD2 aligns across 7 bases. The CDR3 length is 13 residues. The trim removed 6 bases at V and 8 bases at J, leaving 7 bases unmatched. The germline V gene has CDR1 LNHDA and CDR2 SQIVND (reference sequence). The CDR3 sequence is CASRYDGGDEQFF. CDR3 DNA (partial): TGTGCCAGTAGATATGATGGGGGGGATGAG.

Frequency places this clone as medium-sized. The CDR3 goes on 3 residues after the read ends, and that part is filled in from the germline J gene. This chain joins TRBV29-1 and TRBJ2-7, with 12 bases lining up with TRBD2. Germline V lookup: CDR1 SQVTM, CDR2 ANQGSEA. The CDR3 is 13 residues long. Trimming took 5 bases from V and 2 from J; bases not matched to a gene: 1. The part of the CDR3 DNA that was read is TGCAGCGTTAGGACTAGCGGGGCCTACGAG. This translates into CSVRTSGAYE. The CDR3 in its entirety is CSVRTSGAYEQYF.

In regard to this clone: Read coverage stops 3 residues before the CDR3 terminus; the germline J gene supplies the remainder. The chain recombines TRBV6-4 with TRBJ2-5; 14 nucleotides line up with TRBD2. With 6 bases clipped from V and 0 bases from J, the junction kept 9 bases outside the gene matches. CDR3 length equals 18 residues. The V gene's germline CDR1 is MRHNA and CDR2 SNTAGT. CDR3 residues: CASSDGLAGGSYQETQYF. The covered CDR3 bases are TGTGCCAGCAGCGACGGACTAGCGGGGGGATCGTACCAAGAGACC.

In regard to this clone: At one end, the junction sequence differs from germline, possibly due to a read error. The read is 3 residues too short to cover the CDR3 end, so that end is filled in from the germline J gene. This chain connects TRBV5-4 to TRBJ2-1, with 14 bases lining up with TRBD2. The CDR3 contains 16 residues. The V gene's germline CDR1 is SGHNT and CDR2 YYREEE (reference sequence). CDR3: CARSSGLAGGDNEQFF. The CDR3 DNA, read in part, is TGTGCCCGCAGCTCCGGACTAGCGGGGGGTGACAATGAG.

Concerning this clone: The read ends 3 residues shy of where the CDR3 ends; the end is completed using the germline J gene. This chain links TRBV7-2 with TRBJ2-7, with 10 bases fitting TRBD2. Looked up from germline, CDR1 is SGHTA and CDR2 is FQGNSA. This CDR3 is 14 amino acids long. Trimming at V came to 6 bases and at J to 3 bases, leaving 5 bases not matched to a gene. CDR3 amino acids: CASRWASGSYEQYF. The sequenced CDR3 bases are TGTGCCAGCAGGTGGGCTAGCGGGAGCTACGAG.

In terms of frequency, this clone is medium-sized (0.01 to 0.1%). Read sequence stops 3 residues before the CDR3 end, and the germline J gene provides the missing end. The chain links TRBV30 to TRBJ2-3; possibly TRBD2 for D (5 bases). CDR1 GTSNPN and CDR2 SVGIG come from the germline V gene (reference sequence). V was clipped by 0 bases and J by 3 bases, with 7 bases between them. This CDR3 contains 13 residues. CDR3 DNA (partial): TGTGCCTGGAGTGTACTAGAAACAGATACG. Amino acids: CAWSVLETDT. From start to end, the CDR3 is CAWSVLETDTQYF. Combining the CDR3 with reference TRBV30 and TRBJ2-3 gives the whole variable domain SQTIHQWPATLVQPVGSPLSLECTVEGTSNPNLYWYRQAAGRGLQLLFYSVGIGQISSEVPQNLSASRPQDRQFILSSKKLLLSDSGFYLCAWSVLETDTQYFGPGTRLTVL.

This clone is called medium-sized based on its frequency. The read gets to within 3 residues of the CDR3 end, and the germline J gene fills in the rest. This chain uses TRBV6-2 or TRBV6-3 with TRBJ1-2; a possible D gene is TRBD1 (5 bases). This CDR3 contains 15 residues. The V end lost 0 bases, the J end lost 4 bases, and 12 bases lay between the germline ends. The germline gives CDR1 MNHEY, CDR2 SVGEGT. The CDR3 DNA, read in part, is TGTGCCAGCAGTTACTCCACAGGACCGATCTATGGC. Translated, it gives CASSYSTGPIYG. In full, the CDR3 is CASSYSTGPIYGYTF.

The sequenced CDR3 bases are TGCAGTGCTAGAGACCTATTGTGGGAGACC. Translating it yields CSARDLLWET. The entire CDR3 is CSARDLLWETQYF. The V and J genes are TRBV20-1 and TRBJ2-5; D gene unclear. The read stops 3 residues short of the end of the CDR3; the missing end is completed from the germline J gene. Trimming removed 0 bases at V and 5 bases at J, with 10 bases between. The length of the CDR3 is 13 residues. Looked up from germline, CDR1 is DFQATT and CDR2 is SNEGSKA (reference sequence).

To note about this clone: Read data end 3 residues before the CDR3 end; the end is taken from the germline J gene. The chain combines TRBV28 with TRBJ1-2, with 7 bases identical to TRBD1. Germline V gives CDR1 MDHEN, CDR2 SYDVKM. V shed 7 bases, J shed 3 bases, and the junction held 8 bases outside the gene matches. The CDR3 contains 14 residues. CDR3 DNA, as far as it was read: TGTGCCAGCATCCCAGGGGGGTGGGACTATGGC. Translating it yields CASIPGGWDYG. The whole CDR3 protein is CASIPGGWDYGYTF.

CDR3 residues: CSVLGGASYEQYF. The sequenced part of the CDR3 DNA is TGCAGCGTTCTCGGGGGAGCTTCCTACGAG. J is TRBJ2-7 and V is TRBV29-1, with D possibly matching TRBD2 (6 bases). The read finishes 3 residues shy of the CDR3 end, and the germline J gene is used to complete it. Germline loops: CDR1 SQVTM, CDR2 ANQGSEA. Trimming took 5 bases from V and 1 from J, leaving 12 bases between them. This CDR3 has 13 residues.

The sequenced part of the CDR3 DNA is TGCGCCAGCAGCTCTCTAGCTACCACCTCCTACGAG. Translating gives CASSSLATTSYE. The complete CDR3 sequence is CASSSLATTSYEQYF. The chain employs TRBV5-1 and TRBJ2-7; possible D gene TRBD2, 5 bases. The read gets to within 3 residues of the CDR3 end, and the germline J gene fills in the rest. CDR3 size: 15 residues. Germline-derived CDR1 and CDR2 are SGHRS and YFSETQ. Deletions cut 3 bases from V and 0 bases from J, with 13 bases between.

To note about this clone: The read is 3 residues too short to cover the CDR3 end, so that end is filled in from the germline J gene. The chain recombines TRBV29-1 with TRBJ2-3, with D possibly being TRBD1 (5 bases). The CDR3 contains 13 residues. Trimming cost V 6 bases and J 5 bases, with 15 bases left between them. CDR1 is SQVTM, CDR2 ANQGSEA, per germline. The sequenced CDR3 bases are TGCAGCGTGGAAACAGGTTTCGGAGATACG. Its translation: CSVETGFGDT. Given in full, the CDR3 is CSVETGFGDTQYF.

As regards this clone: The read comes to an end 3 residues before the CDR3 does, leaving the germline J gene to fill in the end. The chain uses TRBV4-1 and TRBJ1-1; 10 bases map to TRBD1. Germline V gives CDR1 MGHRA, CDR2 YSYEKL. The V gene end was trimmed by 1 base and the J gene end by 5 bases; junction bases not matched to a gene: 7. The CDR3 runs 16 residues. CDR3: CASSQGPGQGITEAFF. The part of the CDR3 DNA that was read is TGCGCCAGCAGCCAAGGGCCGGGACAGGGGATTACTGAA.

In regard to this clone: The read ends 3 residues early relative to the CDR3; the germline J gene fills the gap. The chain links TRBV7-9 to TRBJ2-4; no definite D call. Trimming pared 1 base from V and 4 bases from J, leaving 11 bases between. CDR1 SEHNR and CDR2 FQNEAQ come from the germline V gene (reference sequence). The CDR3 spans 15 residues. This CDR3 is CASSLGWQIKNIQYF. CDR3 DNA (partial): TGTGCCAGCAGCTTAGGTTGGCAGATAAAAAACATT.

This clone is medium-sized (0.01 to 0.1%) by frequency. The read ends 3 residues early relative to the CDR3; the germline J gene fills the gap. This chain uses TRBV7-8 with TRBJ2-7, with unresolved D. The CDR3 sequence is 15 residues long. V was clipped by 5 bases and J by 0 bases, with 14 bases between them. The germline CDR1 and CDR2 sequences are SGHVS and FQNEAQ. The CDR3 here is CASSPALPNSYEQYF. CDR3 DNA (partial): TGTGCCAGCAGCCCAGCGTTACCTAACTCCTACGAG.

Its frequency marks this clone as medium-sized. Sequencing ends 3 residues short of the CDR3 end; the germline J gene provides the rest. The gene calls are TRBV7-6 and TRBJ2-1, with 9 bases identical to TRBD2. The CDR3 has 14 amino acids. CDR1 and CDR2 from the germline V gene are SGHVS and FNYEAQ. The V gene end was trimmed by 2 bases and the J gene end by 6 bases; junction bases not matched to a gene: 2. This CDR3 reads CASSLWTSANEQFF. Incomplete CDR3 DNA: TGTGCCAGCAGCTTATGGACTAGCGCCAATGAG.

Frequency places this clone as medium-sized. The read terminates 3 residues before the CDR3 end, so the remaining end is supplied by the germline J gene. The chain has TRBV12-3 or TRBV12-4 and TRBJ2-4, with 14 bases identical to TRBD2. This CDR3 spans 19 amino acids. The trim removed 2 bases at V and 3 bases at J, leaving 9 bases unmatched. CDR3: CASSLRATSGGAGKNIQYF. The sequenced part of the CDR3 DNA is TGTGCCAGCAGTTTACGTGCGACTAGCGGGGGGGCCGGCAAAAACATT.

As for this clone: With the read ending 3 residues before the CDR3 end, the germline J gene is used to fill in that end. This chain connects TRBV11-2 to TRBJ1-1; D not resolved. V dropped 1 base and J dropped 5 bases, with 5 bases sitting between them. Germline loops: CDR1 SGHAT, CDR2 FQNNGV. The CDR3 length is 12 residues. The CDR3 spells CASSLVRTEAFF. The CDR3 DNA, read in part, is TGTGCCAGCAGCTTAGTTCGGACTGAA.

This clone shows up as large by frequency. The CDR3 bases that were read are TGTGCCAGCAGTGAATGGACTAGCGGCTTATACGAG. Protein sequence: CASSEWTSGLYE. The complete CDR3 protein is CASSEWTSGLYEQYF. The rearrangement links TRBV6-1 to TRBJ2-7; 10 bases are shared with TRBD2. The CDR3 end falls 3 residues outside the read, so it is completed with the germline J gene. Trimming took 2 bases from V and 4 from J; bases not matched to a gene: 5. Germline V gives CDR1 MNHNS, CDR2 SASEGT. The CDR3 runs to 15 residues.

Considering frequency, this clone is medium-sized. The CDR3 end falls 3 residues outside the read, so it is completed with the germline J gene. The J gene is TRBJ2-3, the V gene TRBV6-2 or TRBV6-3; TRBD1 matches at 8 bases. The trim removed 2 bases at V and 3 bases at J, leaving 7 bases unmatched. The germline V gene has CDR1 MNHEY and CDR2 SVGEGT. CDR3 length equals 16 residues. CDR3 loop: CASSYLRTGLTDTQYF. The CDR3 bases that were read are TGTGCCAGCAGTTACCTCCGGACAGGGCTGACAGATACG.

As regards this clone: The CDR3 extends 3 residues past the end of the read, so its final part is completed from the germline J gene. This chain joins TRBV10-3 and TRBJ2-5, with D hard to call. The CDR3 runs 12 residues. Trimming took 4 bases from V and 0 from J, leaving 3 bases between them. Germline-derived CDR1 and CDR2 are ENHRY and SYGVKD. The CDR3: CAISVDQETQYF. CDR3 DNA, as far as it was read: TGTGCCATCAGTGTAGACCAAGAGACC.

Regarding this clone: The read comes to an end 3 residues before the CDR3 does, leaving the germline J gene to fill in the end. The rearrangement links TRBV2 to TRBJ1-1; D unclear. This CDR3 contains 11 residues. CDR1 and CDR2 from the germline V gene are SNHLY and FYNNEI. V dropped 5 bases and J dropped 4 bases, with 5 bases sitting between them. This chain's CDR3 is CASSIGTEAFF. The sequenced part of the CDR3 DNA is TGTGCCAGCAGTATCGGCACTGAA.